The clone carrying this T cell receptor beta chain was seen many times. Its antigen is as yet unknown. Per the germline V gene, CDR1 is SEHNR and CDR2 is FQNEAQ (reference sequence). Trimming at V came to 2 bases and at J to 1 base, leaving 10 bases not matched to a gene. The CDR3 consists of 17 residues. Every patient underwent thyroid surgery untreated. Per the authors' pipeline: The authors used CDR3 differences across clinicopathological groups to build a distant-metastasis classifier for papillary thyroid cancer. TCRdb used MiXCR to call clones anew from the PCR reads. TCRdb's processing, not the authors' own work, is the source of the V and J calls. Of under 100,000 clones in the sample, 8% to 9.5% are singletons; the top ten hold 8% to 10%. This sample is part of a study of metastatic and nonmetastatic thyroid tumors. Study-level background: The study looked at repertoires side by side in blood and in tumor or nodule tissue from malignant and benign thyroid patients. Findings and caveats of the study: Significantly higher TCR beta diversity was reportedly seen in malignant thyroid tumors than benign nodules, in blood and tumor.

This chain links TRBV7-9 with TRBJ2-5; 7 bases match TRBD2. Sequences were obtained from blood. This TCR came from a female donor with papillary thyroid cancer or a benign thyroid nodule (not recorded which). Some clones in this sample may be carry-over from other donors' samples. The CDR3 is CASSLKFASGAQETQYF. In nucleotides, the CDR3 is TGTGCCAGCAGCTTAAAGTTTGCGAGCGGGGCCCAAGAGACCCAGTACTTC.